This T cell receptor (delta chain) was retrieved from a study of Vδ1+ human thymocytes. RNA was extracted from the cells and then reverse transcribed. Pooled V-gene forward primers with one constant-region reverse primer generated the CDR3 amplicons by multiplex PCR. TCRdb called clones from the multiplex PCR reads again using CATT. Of 24,000 or so delta-chain clones detected, approximately 30% appear once; the ten largest clones hold around 1.5%. This clone has more than one count but fewer than ten. The antigen is not known. The CDR3 has 19 amino acids. Germline CDR1 and CDR2: TSWWSYY and QGS. V trimming: 9 bases; J trimming: 3 bases; junction bases outside the gene matches: 25. After alphabeta T cell depletion, CD3+ Vdelta1+ Vdelta2- thymocytes were sorted. Purity of the sorted Vdelta1+ thymocytes ranged from 98% to 99.6%. Study-wide findings and caveats: Unlike peripheral blood Vdelta1+ controls, thymic delta-chain sequences included roughly 18% Vdelta2 and few Vdelta3. Highly polyclonal TRG and TRD repertoires with Gaussian CDR3 length distributions appeared in thymus.

Material for sequencing was Vdelta1+ gamma-delta thymocytes from the thymus. Described subset: FACS-sorted CD3+ TCRalphabeta- TCRVdelta1+ TCRVdelta2- thymocytes. This sequence originates from a boy in the first two years of life who had congenital heart surgery. The chain combines TRDV1 with TRDJ1; 7 bases are shared with TRDD3. The CDR3 nucleotides read TGTGCTCTCATACGTTCTAAGACCCATCAACTGGGGTGGCCCGATAAACTCATCTTT. This gives the protein CALIRSKTHQLGWPDKLIF.